This T cell receptor beta chain derives from a study of blood T cell repertoires in COVID-19. As for the study in general: Acute and convalescent COVID-19 samples came from the United States, Italy and Spain. The analysed material was cDNA or gDNA that came from T cells, B-cell-depleted T cells, or PBMCs.

Measured with immunoSEQ multiplex PCR; TCRdb has only the in-frame clones, and not every one. This table holds under 250,000 clones, more than 70% found once. This clone was seen a single time. Enrolled during active infection, Seattle patients were then followed longitudinally. The clonotype originates from a woman of 80 years or more with COVID-19, enrolled during active disease. Sequenced sample: peripheral blood.

In DNA, the CDR3 is TGTGCCAGCTCACCCAACAGGATGATTAGGGACACTGAAGCTTTCTTT. Protein sequence: CASSPNRMIRDTEAFF. The J gene is TRBJ1-1, the V gene TRBV18, with D perhaps TRBD1 (5 bases). Trimming removed 3 bases at V and 3 bases at J, with 17 bases between. Germline CDR1 reads KGHSH; CDR2 reads LQKENI. CDR3 length: 16 amino acids.